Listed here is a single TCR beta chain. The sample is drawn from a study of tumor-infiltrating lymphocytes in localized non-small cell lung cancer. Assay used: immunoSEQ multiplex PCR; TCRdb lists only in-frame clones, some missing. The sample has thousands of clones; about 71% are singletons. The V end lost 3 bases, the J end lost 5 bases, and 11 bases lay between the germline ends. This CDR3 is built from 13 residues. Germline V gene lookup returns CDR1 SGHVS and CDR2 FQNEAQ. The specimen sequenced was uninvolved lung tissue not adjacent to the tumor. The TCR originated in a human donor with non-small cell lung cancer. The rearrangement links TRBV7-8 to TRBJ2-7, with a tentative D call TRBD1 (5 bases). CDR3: CASSFGARDEQYF. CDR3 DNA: TGTGCCAGCAGCTTTGGGGCGCGAGACGAGCAGTACTTC.